This T cell receptor (beta chain) was profiled in a study of OX40 agonist ivuxolimab in advanced cancers. Study outcomes and limitations: In general, CD8+ T cells held more expanded clones than CD4+ did, on average. Partial responders at 0.1-3.0 mg/kg had among the lowest clonal expansion. Certain nonresponders likewise exhibited a low normalized T-cell clonal expansion.

TCRdb's copy holds only in-frame clones and misses some; the assay was immunoSEQ multiplex PCR. This sample carries about 24,000 clones, approximately 80% of them seen once, and the ten largest clones take more than 15%. The germline gives CDR1 SNHLY, CDR2 FYNNEI. This CDR3 is built from 13 residues. V lost 5 bases, J lost 9 bases, and 7 bases stayed unmatched. The table lists this clone with a few counts. What it binds is not known. Sequencing was performed on CD4+ or CD8+ T cells sorted from blood, taken in a trial of the OX40 agonist ivuxolimab. The sequence derives from an adult with an advanced solid tumor such as melanoma, head and neck, liver or kidney cancer. The chain is built from TRBV2 and TRBJ1-5; TRBD1 matches at 7 bases. CDR3 DNA: TGTGCCAGCAGTATACAGGGGAGTCCGCCCCAGCATTTT. The encoded protein is CASSIQGSPPQHF.